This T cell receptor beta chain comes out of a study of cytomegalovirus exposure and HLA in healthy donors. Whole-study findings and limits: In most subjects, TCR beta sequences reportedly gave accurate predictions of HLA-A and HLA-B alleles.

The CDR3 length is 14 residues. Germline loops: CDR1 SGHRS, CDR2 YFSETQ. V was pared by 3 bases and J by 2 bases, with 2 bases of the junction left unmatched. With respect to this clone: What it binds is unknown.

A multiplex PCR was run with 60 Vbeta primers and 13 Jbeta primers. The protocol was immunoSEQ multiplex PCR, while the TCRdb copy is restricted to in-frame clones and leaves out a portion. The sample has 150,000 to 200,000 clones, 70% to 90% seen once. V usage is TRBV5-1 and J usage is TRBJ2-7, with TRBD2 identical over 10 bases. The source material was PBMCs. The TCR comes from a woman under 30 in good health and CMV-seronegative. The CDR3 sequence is CASSWTSGTYEQYF. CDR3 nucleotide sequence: TGCGCCAGCAGCTGGACTAGCGGTACCTACGAGCAGTACTTC.